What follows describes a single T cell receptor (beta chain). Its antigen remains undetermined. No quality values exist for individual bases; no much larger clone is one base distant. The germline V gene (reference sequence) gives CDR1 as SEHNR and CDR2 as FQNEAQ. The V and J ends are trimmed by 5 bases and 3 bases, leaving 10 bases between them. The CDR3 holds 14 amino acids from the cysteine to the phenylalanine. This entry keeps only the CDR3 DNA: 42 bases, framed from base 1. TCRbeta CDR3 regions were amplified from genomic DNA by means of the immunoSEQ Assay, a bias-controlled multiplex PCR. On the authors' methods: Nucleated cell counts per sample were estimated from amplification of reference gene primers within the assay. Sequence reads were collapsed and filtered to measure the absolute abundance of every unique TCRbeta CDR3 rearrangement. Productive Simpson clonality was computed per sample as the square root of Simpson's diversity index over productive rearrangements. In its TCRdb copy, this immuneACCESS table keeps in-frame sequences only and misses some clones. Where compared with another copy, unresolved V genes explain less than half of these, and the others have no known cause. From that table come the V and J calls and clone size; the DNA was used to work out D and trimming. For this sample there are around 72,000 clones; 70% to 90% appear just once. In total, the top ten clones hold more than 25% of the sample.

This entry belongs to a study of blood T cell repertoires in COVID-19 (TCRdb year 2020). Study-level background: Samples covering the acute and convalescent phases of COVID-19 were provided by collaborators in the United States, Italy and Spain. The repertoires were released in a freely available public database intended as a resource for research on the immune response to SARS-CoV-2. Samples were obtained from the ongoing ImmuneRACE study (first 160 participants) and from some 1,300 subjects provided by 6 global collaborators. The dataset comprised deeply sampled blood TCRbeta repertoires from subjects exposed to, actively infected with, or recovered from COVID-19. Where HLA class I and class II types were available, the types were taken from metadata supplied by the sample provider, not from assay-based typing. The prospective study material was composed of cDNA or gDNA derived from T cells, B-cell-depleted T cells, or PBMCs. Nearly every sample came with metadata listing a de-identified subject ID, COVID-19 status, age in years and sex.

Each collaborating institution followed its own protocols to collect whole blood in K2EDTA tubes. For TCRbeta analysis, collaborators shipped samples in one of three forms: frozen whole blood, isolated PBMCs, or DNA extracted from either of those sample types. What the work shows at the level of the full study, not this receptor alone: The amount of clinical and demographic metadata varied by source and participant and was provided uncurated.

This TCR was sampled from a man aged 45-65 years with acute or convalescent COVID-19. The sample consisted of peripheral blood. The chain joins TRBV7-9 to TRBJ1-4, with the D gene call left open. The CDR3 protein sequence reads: CASSPSKSNEKLFF. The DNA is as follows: TGTGCCAGCAGCCCTAGTAAATCTAATGAAAAACTGTTTTTT.